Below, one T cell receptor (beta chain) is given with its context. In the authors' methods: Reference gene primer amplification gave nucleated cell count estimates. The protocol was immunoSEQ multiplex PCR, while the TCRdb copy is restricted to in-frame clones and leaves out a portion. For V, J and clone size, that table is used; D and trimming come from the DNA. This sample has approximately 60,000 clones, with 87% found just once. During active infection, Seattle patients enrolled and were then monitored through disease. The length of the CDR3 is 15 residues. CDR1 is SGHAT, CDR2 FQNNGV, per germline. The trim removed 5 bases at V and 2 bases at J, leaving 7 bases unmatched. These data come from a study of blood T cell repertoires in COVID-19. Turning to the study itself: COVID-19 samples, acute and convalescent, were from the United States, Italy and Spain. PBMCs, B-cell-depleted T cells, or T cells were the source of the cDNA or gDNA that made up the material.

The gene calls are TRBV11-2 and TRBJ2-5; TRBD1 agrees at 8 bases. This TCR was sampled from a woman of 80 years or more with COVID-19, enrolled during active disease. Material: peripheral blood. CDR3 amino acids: CASSTPRGRQETQYF. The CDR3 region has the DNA TGTGCCAGCAGCACCCCCAGGGGGCGGCAAGAGACCCAGTACTTC.